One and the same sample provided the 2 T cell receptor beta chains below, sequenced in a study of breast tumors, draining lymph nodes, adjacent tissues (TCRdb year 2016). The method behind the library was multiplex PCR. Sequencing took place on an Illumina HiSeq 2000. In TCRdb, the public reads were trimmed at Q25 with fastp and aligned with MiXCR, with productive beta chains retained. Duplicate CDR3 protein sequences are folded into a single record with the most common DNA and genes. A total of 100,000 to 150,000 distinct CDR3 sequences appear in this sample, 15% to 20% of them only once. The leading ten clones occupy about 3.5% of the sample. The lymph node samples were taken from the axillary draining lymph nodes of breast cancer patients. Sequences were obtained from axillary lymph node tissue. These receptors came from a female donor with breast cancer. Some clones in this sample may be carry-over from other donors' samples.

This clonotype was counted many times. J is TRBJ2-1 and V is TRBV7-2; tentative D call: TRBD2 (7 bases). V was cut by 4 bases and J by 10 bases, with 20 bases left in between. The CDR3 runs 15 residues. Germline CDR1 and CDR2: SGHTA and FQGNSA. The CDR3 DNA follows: TGTGCCAGCAGCTCATCGTATCAGGGGACTATGGAGCAGTTCTTC. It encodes CASSSSYQGTMEQFF.

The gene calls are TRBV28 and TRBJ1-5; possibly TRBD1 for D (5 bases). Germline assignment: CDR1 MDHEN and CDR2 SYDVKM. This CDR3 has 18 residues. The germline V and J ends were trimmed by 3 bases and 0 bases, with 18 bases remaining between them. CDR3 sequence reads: CASSFGWGSGGSNQPQHF. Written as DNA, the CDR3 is TGTGCCAGCAGTTTTGGTTGGGGGAGTGGTGGTAGCAATCAGCCCCAGCATTTT.